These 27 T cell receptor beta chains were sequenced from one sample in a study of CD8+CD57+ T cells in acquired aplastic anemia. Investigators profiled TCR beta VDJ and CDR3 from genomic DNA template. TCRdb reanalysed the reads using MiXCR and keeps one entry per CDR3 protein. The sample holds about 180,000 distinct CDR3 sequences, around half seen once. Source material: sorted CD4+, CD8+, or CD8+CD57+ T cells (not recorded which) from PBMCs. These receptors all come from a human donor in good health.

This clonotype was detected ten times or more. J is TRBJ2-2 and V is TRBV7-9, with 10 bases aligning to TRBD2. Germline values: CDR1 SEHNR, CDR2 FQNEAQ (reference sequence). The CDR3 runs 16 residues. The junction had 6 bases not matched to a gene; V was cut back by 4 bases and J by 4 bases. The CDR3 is CASSSLAGEFTGELFF. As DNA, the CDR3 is TGTGCCAGCAGCTCCCTAGCGGGAGAGTTCACCGGGGAGCTGTTTTTT.

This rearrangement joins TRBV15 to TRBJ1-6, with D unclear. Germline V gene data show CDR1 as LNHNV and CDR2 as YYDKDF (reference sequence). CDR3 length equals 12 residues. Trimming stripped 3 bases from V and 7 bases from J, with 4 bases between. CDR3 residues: CATSSLNSPLHF. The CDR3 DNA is TGTGCCACCAGCAGCCTCAATTCACCCCTCCACTTT.

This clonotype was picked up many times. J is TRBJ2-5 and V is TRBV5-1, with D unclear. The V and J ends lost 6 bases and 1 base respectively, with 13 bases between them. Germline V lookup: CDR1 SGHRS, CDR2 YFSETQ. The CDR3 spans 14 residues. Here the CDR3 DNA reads TGCGCCAGCACACTAATCCCCTCCCAAGAGACCCAGTACTTC. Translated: CASTLIPSQETQYF.

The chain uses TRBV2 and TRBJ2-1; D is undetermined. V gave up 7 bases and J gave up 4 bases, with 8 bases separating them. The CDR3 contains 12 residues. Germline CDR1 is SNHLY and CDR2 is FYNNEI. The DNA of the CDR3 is TGTGCCAGCAATTCAGAATACAATGAGCAGTTCTTC. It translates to CASNSEYNEQFF.

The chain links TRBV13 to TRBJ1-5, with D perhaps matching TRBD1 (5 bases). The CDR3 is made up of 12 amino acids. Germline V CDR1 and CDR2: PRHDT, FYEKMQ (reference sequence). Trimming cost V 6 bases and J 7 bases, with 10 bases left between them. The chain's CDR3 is CASRGVVQPQHF. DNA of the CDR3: TGTGCCAGCAGGGGGGTAGTGCAGCCCCAGCATTTT.

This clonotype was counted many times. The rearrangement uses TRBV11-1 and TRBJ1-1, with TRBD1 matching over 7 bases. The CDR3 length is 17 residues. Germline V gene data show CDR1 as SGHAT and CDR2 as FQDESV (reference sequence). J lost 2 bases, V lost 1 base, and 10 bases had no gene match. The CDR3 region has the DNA TGTGCCAGCAGCTTAGACAGGGGAGCCCTGCCCAACACTGAAGCTTTCTTT. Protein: CASSLDRGALPNTEAFF.

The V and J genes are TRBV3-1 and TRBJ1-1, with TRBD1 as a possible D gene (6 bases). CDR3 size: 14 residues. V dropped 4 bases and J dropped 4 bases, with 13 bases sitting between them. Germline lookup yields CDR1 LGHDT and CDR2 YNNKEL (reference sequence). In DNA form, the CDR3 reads TGTGCCAGCAGCCGAAGGGGGGGGGCCACTGAAGCTTTCTTT. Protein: CASSRRGGATEAFF.

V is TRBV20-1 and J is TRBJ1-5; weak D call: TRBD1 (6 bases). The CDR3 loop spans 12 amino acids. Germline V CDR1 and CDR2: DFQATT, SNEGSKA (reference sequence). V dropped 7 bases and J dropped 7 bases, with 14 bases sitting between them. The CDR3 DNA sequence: TGCAGTGGGACAGATTCGGACCAGCCCCAGCATTTT. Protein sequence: CSGTDSDQPQHF.

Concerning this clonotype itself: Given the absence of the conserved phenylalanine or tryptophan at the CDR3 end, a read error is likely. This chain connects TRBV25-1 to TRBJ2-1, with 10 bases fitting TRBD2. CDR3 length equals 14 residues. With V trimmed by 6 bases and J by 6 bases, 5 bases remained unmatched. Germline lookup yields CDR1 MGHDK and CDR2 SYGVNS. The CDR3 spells CASRNSGGRNEQFL. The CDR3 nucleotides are TGTGCCAGCAGGAATAGCGGGGGGCGCAATGAGCAGTTCCTC.

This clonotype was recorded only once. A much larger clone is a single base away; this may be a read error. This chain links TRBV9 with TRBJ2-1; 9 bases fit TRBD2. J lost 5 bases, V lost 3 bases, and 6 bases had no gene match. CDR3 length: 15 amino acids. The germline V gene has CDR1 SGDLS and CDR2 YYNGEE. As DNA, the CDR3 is TGTGCCAGCAGCGAAAGCGGGAGGAGCGACAATGAGCAGTTCTTC. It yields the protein CASSESGRSDNEQFF.

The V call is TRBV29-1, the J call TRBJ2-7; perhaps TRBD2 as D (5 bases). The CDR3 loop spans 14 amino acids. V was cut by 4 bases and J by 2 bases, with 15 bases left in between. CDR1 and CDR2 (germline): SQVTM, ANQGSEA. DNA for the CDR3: TGCAGCGTTGGTAGGCGGGCAGGCACCTACGAGCAGTACTTC. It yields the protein CSVGRRAGTYEQYF.

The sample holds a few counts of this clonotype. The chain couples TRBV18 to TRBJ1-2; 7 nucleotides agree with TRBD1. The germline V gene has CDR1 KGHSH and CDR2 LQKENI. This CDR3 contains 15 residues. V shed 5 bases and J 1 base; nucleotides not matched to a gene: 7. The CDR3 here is CASSRGTDDNYGYTF. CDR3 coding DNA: TGTGCCAGCTCAAGGGGGACAGACGATAACTATGGCTACACCTTC.

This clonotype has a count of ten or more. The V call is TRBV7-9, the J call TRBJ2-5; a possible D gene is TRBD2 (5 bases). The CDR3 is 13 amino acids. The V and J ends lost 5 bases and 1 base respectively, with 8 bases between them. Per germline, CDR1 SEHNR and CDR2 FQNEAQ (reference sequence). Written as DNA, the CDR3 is TGTGCCAGCAGCCCGGGGTCCCAAGAGACCCAGTACTTC. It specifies CASSPGSQETQYF.

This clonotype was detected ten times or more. This CDR3 is CASSQDIRPAFF. The CDR3 DNA sequence: TGTGCCAGCAGCCAAGATATCCGCCCGGCTTTCTTT. The chain carries TRBV3-1 and TRBJ1-1; D remains unclear. The CDR3 is made up of 12 amino acids. V lost 0 bases, J lost 11 bases, and 10 bases lay in between. Germline CDR1 reads LGHDT; CDR2 reads YNNKEL (reference sequence).

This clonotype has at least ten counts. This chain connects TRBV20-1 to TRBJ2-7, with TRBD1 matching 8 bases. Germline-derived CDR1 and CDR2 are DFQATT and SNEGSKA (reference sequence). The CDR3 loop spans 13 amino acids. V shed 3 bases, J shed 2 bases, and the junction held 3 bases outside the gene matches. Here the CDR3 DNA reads TGCAGTGCTAGTGGACAGGGCCCCTACGAGCAGTACTTC. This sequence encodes CSASGQGPYEQYF.

The CDR3 DNA is TGTGCCAGCATCCACCCGGGGGGCGATGTATCTAACTATGGCTACACCTTC. This translates into CASIHPGGDVSNYGYTF. The genes are TRBV4-2 and TRBJ1-2; tentative D call: TRBD1 (6 bases). The V gene's germline CDR1 is LGHNA and CDR2 YNFKEQ. Trimming removed 7 bases from V and 0 bases from J, with 21 bases in between. This CDR3 is built from 17 residues.

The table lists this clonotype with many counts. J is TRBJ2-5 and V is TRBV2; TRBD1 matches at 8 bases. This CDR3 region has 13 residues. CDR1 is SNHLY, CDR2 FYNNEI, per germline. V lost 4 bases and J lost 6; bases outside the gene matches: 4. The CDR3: CASSGQGQKTQYF. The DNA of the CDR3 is TGTGCCAGCAGTGGACAGGGGCAAAAGACCCAGTACTTC.

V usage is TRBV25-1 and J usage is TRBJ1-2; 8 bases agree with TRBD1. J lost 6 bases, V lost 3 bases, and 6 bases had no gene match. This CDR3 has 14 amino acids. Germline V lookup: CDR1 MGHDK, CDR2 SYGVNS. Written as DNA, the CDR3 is TGTGCCAGCAGTGACGTCGCCAGGGGGCATGGCTACACCTTC. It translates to CASSDVARGHGYTF.

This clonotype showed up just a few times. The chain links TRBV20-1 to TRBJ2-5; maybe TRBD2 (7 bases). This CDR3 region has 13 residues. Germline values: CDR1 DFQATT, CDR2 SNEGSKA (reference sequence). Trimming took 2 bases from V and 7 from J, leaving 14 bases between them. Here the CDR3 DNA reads TGCAGTGCTAGATGGCAGGGAGGGGGGACCCAGTACTTC. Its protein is CSARWQGGGTQYF.

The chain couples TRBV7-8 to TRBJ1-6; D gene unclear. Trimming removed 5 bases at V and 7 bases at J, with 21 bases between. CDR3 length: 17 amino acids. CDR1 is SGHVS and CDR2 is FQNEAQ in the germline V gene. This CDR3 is CASSPHRPTRPNSPLHF. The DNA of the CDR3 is TGTGCCAGCAGCCCCCACCGGCCCACCCGGCCGAATTCACCCCTCCACTTT.

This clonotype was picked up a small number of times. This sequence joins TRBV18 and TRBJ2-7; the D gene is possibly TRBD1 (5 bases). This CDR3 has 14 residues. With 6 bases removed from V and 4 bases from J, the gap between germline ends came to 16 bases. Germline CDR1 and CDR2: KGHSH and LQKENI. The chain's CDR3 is CASSPSLQDYEQYF. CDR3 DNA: TGTGCCAGCTCCCCGTCCTTACAGGATTACGAGCAGTACTTC.

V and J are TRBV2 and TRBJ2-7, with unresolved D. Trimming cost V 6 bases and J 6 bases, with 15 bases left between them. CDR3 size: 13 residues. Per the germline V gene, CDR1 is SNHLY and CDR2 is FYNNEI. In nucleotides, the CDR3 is TGTGCCAGCAGGGAACAGTCGAGCTCCGAGCAGTACTTC. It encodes CASREQSSSEQYF.

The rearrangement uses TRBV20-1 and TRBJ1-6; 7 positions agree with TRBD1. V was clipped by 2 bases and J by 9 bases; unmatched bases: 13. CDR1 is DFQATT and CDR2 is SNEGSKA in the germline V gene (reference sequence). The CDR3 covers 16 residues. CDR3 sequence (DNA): TGCAGTGCTAGAAAGACAGGGAGTCCAAGGAGTTCACCCCTCCACTTT. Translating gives CSARKTGSPRSSPLHF.

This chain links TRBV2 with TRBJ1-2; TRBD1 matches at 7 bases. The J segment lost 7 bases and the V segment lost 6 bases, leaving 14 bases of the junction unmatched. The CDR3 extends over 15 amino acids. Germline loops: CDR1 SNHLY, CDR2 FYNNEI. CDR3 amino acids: CASSSRGTESRGYTF. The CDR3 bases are TGTGCCAGCAGCTCCAGGGGGACGGAATCTCGTGGCTACACCTTC.

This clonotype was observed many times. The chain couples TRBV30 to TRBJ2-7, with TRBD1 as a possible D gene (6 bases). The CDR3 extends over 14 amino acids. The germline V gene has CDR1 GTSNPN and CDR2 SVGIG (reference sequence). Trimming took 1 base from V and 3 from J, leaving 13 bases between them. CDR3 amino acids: CAWSGQVRRYEQYF. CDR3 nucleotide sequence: TGTGCCTGGAGTGGACAGGTTCGCCGCTACGAGCAGTACTTC.

Written as DNA, the CDR3 is TGTGCCAGCCGGGAGCTCGGACACGAGCAGTACTTC. This translates into CASRELGHEQYF. The chain employs TRBV2 and TRBJ2-7; a weak D match, TRBD2 (6 bases). In germline, CDR1 is SNHLY, CDR2 FYNNEI. V was clipped by 8 bases and J by 5 bases, with 13 bases between them. The CDR3 has 12 amino acids.

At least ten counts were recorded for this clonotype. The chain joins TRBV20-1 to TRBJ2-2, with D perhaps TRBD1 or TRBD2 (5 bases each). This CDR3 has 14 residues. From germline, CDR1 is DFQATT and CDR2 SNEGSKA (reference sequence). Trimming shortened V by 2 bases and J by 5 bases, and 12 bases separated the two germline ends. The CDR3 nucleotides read TGCAGTGCTAGATCGGGGCGGTTGACCGGGGAGCTGTTTTTT. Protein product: CSARSGRLTGELFF.